One and the same sample provided the 25 T cell receptor beta chains below, sequenced in a study of T cell repertoires in cytomegalovirus infection. TCRdb analysed the reads with MiXCR anew, one entry per CDR3 protein. In the table there are some 940,000 distinct CDR3 sequences, roughly a third of which are singletons. What these receptors recognize is not known. The starting material was cultured CD8+ T cells from PBMCs, obtained from culture after CMV antigen stimulation. The receptors were gathered from a human donor in good health (CMV status not recorded). Some clones in this sample may be carry-over from other donors' samples.

The gene calls are TRBV11-2 and TRBJ1-1; no reliable D call. The CDR3 is 16 amino acids. Per germline, CDR1 SGHAT and CDR2 FQNNGV. Trimming removed 5 bases at V and 0 bases at J, with 16 bases between. CDR3 loop: CASSPHSGGLNTEAFF. The CDR3 region has the DNA TGTGCCAGCAGCCCCCACAGTGGAGGGCTGAACACTGAAGCTTTCTTT.

This chain uses TRBV13 with TRBJ2-7; possibly TRBD1 for D (6 bases). CDR3 length equals 15 residues. V was pared by 5 bases and J by 2 bases, with 16 bases between. Germline loops: CDR1 PRHDT, CDR2 FYEKMQ (reference sequence). The CDR3 loop is CASSRGHGQAYEQYF. CDR3 in DNA: TGTGCCAGCAGCCGGGGACATGGCCAAGCCTACGAGCAGTACTTC.

This clonotype has more than one count but fewer than ten. The rearrangement joins TRBV18 to TRBJ2-5, with D unclear. The CDR3 contains 15 residues. The V gene lost 4 bases and the J gene lost 1 base, with 13 bases spanning the gap. CDR1 is KGHSH and CDR2 is LQKENI in the germline V gene. DNA of the CDR3: TGTGCCAGCTCACACCCCCCGCCCGTCCAAGAGACCCAGTACTTC. This sequence encodes CASSHPPPVQETQYF. Combining the CDR3 with reference TRBV18 and TRBJ2-5 gives the whole variable domain NAGVMQNPRHLVRRRGQEARLRCSPMKGHSHVYWYRQLPEEGLKFMVYLQKENIIDESGMPKERFSAEFPKEGPSILRIQQVVRGDSAAYFCASSHPPPVQETQYFGPGTRLLVL.

There are a few counts of this clonotype. This rearrangement joins TRBV5-6 to TRBJ1-1; unclear D gene. The CDR3 is 14 amino acids. Trimming cost V 4 bases and J 1 base, with 11 bases left between them. Germline lookup yields CDR1 SGHDT and CDR2 YYEEEE. CDR3 nucleotide sequence: TGTGCCAGCAGCCCCGGATACGGGAACACTGAAGCTTTCTTT. Protein product: CASSPGYGNTEAFF.

This clonotype was counted a few times. The J gene is TRBJ2-2, the V gene TRBV7-8; possible D gene TRBD1, 6 bases. CDR3 length: 14 amino acids. Germline-derived CDR1 and CDR2 are SGHVS and FQNEAQ. V was clipped by 5 bases and J by 7 bases, with 14 bases between them. DNA of the CDR3: TGTGCCAGCAGCCCCAGGGGCCACCTCGGGGAGCTGTTTTTT. This gives the protein CASSPRGHLGELFF.

This clonotype has more than one count but fewer than ten. The chain recombines TRBV28 with TRBJ2-3; the match to TRBD1 covers 11 bases. From germline, CDR1 is MDHEN and CDR2 SYDVKM. CDR3 length: 17 residues. V lost 1 base to trimming and J lost 2 bases; unmatched junction nucleotides: 5. CDR3 protein: CASSLSGQGVFTDTQYF. CDR3 sequence (DNA): TGTGCCAGCAGTTTATCGGGACAGGGGGTCTTCACAGATACGCAGTATTTT.

This clonotype has at least ten counts. The CDR3, as DNA: TGTGCCAGCAGCTCCTTTTACGGGGGCCATTCCTCCACAGATACGCAGTATTTT. Its translation: CASSSFYGGHSSTDTQYF. The chain couples TRBV7-8 to TRBJ2-3, with D tentatively TRBD1 or TRBD2 (6 bases each). The CDR3 extends over 18 amino acids. Germline V lookup: CDR1 SGHVS, CDR2 FQNEAQ. V gave up 4 bases and J gave up 2 bases, with 22 bases separating them.

The rearrangement links TRBV7-9 to TRBJ1-2, with a weak D call TRBD1 (5 bases). The CDR3 consists of 11 residues. Per the germline V gene, CDR1 is SEHNR and CDR2 is FQNEAQ (reference sequence). Deletions cut 5 bases from V and 10 bases from J, with 11 bases between. The CDR3 coding sequence is TGTGCCAGCAGCCGGGACCCGGCCTACACCTTC. The encoded protein is CASSRDPAYTF.

This clonotype was detected ten times or more. The DNA of the CDR3 is TGTGCCAGCAGTTCCCCCACCGGGGAGCTGTTTTTT. Translating gives CASSSPTGELFF. The J gene is TRBJ2-2, the V gene TRBV6-5; D not resolved. Germline V CDR1 and CDR2: MNHEY, SVGAGI. Trimming cost V 4 bases and J 4 bases, with 4 bases left between them. The CDR3 consists of 12 residues.

This clonotype has a handful of counts. J is TRBJ1-5 and V is TRBV7-9, with 9 bases fitting TRBD1. V trimming: 3 bases; J trimming: 2 bases; junction bases outside the gene matches: 5. CDR1 is SEHNR and CDR2 is FQNEAQ in the germline V gene (reference sequence). The CDR3 is made up of 16 amino acids. CDR3: CASSLGQGGGNQPQHF. For the CDR3, the DNA is TGTGCCAGCAGCTTGGGACAGGGCGGGGGCAATCAGCCCCAGCATTTT.

This clonotype came up many times. The chain has TRBV12-3 or TRBV12-4 and TRBJ2-1; 10 bases agree with TRBD2. There are 13 residues in the CDR3. Trimming removed 11 bases from V and 7 bases from J; junction bases left unmatched: 8. CDR3 coding DNA: TGTGCCGGTACTAGCGGGGACCTGAATGAGCAGTTCTTC. Its protein is CAGTSGDLNEQFF.

This clonotype occurred a few times. The chain joins TRBV27 to TRBJ2-7; a weak D match, TRBD2 (6 bases). Germline lookup yields CDR1 MNHEY and CDR2 SMNVEV (reference sequence). Trimming pared 6 bases from V and 0 bases from J, leaving 18 bases between. This CDR3 region has 16 residues. The CDR3 region is CASRNSGLLGSYEQYV. DNA for the CDR3: TGTGCCAGCAGAAATTCGGGACTCCTTGGCTCCTACGAGCAGTACGTC.

This clonotype appeared once. A junction boundary mismatches the germline segment, possibly from a read error. The chain is built from TRBV7-9 and TRBJ1-4; weak D call: TRBD1 (5 bases). In germline, CDR1 is SEHNR, CDR2 FQNEAQ (reference sequence). This CDR3 has 14 residues. Written as DNA, the CDR3 is TGTGCCAGCAGCCTATTCGAGGCGGGGGAAAAACTGTGTTTT. The encoded protein is CASSLFEAGEKLCF.

The V and J genes are TRBV12-3 or TRBV12-4 and TRBJ1-2, with D unclear. Trimming cost V 8 bases and J 7 bases, with 20 bases left between them. This CDR3 contains 14 residues. CDR3: CASSLSPLESGYTF. The CDR3 bases are TGTGCCAGCTCCCTTAGCCCCCTCGAATCTGGCTACACCTTC.

With respect to this clonotype: A much larger clone is a single base away; this may be a read error. The V gene is TRBV7-8, the J gene TRBJ2-7; 8 bases match TRBD1. CDR1 SGHVS and CDR2 FQNEAQ come from the germline V gene. CDR3 length: 16 amino acids. Germline trimming cut 5 bases from V and 3 bases from J; bases unmatched to any gene: 12. The CDR3 nucleotides are TGTGCCAGCAGCGCGCTCCGGGACAGGCTGAACTACGAGCAGTACTTC. This gives the protein CASSALRDRLNYEQYF.

V and J are TRBV7-9 and TRBJ2-2; 8 bases line up with TRBD2. The CDR3 totals 15 residues. From germline, CDR1 is SEHNR and CDR2 FQNEAQ (reference sequence). Losses at the gene ends were 6 bases for V and 1 base for J; bases not matched to a gene: 4. The CDR3 DNA reads TGTGCCAGCAGGTCAAGCGGGGGGAACACCGGGGAGCTGTTTTTT. Residues: CASRSSGGNTGELFF.

The chain employs TRBV18 and TRBJ1-4, with D unclear. From germline, CDR1 is KGHSH and CDR2 LQKENI. The CDR3 covers 14 residues. The germline V and J ends were trimmed by 8 bases and 6 bases, with 16 bases remaining between them. The CDR3 region is CASTYGGDYEKLFF. The CDR3 DNA reads TGTGCCAGCACGTACGGAGGAGATTATGAAAAACTGTTTTTT.

This clonotype has a handful of counts. V usage is TRBV7-2 and J usage is TRBJ1-2; TRBD1 might be the D (5 bases). The CDR3 length is 13 residues. Germline V gene lookup returns CDR1 SGHTA and CDR2 FQGNSA. Trimming took off 3 bases at V and 8 bases at J, with 13 bases between the two ends. CDR3 sequence reads: CASSFPTVWGYTF. The CDR3 coding sequence is TGTGCCAGCAGCTTCCCGACAGTGTGGGGCTACACCTTC.

The V call is TRBV2, the J call TRBJ2-5; no clear D gene. Trimming cost V 3 bases and J 12 bases, with 8 bases left between them. CDR3 length: 10 residues. The V gene's germline CDR1 is SNHLY and CDR2 FYNNEI. DNA for the CDR3: TGTGCCAGCAGTGATGGCCCAGAGTACTTC. Translating gives CASSDGPEYF.

The rearrangement links TRBV6-5 to TRBJ1-4, with D possibly TRBD1 on 5 matching bases. Deletions cut 5 bases from V and 0 bases from J, with 10 bases between. Germline V CDR1 and CDR2: MNHEY, SVGAGI. CDR3 length: 15 residues. The CDR3 reads CASSLAGPTNEKLFF. In DNA, the CDR3 is TGTGCCAGCAGTCTTGCGGGGCCAACTAATGAAAAACTGTTTTTT.

V is TRBV7-6 and J is TRBJ1-4; D perhaps matches TRBD1 (5 bases). The CDR3 totals 14 residues. CDR1 and CDR2 from the germline V gene are SGHVS and FNYEAQ. The V end was cut by 10 bases, the J end by 0 bases, with 12 bases between. The CDR3, as DNA: TGTGCCATCGGGGCAGAACCAACTAATGAAAAACTGTTTTTT. It specifies CAIGAEPTNEKLFF.

This chain links TRBV27 with TRBJ1-1; D gene uncertain. V was cut by 1 base and J by 4 bases, with 7 bases left in between. The CDR3 has 13 residues. In germline, CDR1 is MNHEY, CDR2 SMNVEV (reference sequence). This CDR3 is CASSLFIGTEAFF. The CDR3 DNA reads as TGTGCCAGCAGTTTATTTATTGGCACTGAAGCTTTCTTT.

Only one count was recorded for this clonotype. This chain links TRBV15 with TRBJ2-7; TRBD1 agrees at 7 bases. V lost 0 bases, J lost 2 bases, and 7 bases stayed unmatched. CDR3 size: 16 residues. Germline CDR1 reads LNHNV; CDR2 reads YYDKDF (reference sequence). The chain's CDR3 is CATSRDVGDSAYEQYV. DNA of the CDR3: TGTGCCACCAGCAGAGATGTGGGGGACAGCGCCTACGAGCAGTACGTC.

This clonotype came up many times. The chain joins TRBV7-2 to TRBJ2-6; D remains ambiguous. This CDR3 comprises 19 residues. Between the trimmed V and J ends, which lost 0 bases and 0 bases, there was a span of 15 bases. Germline V gives CDR1 SGHTA, CDR2 FQGNSA. For the CDR3, the DNA is TGTGCCAGCAGCTTAGCGTTCTCCTTACAGCACTCTGGGGCCAACGTCCTGACTTTC. This encodes CASSLAFSLQHSGANVLTF.

V usage is TRBV7-4 and J usage is TRBJ1-1; D gene uncertain. This CDR3 has 13 residues. With 3 bases removed from V and 6 bases from J, the gap between germline ends came to 11 bases. CDR1 and CDR2 (germline): SGHVT, SQSDAQ. Here the CDR3 reads CASSLPGPAEAFF. The DNA for the CDR3 is TGTGCCAGCAGCTTGCCCGGCCCGGCTGAAGCTTTCTTT.